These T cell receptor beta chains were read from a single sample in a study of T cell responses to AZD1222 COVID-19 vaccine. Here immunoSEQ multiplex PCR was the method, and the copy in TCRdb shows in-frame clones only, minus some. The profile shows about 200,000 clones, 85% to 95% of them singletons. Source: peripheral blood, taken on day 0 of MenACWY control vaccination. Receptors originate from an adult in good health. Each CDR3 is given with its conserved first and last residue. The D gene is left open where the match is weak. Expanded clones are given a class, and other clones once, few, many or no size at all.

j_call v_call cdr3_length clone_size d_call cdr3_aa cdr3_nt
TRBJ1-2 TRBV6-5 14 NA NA CASSYGGGPGGYTF TGTGCCAGCAGTTACGGGGGGGGGCCCGGTGGCTACACCTTC
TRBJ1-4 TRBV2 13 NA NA CASRKGSGEKLFF TGTGCCAGCAGAAAAGGGAGCGGTGAAAAACTGTTTTTT
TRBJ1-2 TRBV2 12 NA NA CASSADVAGYTF TGTGCCAGCAGCGCGGACGTGGCGGGCTACACCTTC
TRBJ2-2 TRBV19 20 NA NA CASSRYRRTQDGSDTGELFF TGTGCCAGTAGTCGGTACCGAAGGACCCAGGATGGGAGCGACACCGGGGAGCTGTTTTTT
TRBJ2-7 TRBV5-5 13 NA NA CASSLSSAYEQYF TGTGCCAGCAGCTTGTCGAGTGCCTACGAGCAGTACTTC
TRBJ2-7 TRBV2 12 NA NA CASGGLTYEQYF TGTGCCAGCGGGGGGCTCACCTACGAGCAGTACTTC
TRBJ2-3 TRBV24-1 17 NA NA CATSDPTPTLSTDTQYF TGTGCCACCAGTGACCCCACGCCGACTCTTAGCACAGATACGCAGTATTTT
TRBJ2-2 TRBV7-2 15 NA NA CASSLGGVAVGELFF TGTGCCAGCAGCTTAGGAGGGGTCGCGGTGGGGGAGCTGTTTTTT
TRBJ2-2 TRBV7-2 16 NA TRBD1 CASSSQGAPNTGELFF TGTGCCAGCAGCTCTCAGGGGGCGCCGAACACCGGGGAGCTGTTTTTT
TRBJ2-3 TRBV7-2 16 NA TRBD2 CASSRRASGGADTQYF TGTGCCAGCAGCCGCCGGGCTAGCGGGGGCGCAGATACGCAGTATTTT
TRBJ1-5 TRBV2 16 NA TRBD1 CASSIKTGGEDQPQHF TGTGCCAGCAGTATCAAGACAGGGGGGGAGGATCAGCCCCAGCATTTT
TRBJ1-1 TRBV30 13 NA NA CAWSGRGFTEAFF TGTGCCTGGAGTGGCAGGGGCTTCACTGAAGCTTTCTTT
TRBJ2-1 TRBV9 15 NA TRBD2 CASSVVLAGGSEQFF TGTGCCAGCAGCGTAGTACTAGCGGGGGGGAGTGAGCAGTTCTTC
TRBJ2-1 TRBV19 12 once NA CASSPPNNEQFF TGTGCCAGTAGTCCCCCGAACAATGAGCAGTTCTTC
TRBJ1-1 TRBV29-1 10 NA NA CSVADREAFF TGCAGCGTCGCGGACAGAGAAGCTTTCTTT
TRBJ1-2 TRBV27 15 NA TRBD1 CASSLFRAGGYGYTF TGTGCCAGCAGTTTATTTAGGGCAGGGGGCTATGGCTACACCTTC
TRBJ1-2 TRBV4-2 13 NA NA CASSQGLNYGYTF TGTGCCAGCAGCCAAGGCCTTAACTATGGCTACACCTTC
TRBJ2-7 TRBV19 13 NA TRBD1 CASSATGLYEQYF TGTGCCAGTAGTGCGACAGGGCTTTACGAGCAGTACTTC
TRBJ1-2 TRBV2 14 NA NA CASNEQIFNYGYTF TGTGCCAGCAATGAACAGATTTTTAACTATGGCTACACCTTC
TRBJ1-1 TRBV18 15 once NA CASSPVQGLNTEAFF TGTGCCAGCTCACCGGTACAAGGGTTGAACACTGAAGCTTTCTTT
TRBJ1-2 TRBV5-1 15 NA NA CASTPGLEYGYGYTF TGCGCCAGCACTCCCGGACTGGAGTACGGCTATGGCTACACCTTC
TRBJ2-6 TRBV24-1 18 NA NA CATSAGQRFGFGANVLTF TGTGCCACCAGTGCCGGACAGCGCTTTGGGTTTGGGGCCAACGTCCTGACTTTC
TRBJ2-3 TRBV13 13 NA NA CASSLGGGRTQYF TGTGCCAGCAGCTTAGGGGGTGGTCGTACGCAGTATTTT
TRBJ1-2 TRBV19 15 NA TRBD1 CASSIDRGLDDGYTF TGTGCCAGTAGTATAGACAGGGGGTTGGACGATGGCTACACCTTC
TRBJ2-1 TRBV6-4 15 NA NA CASSDSGGGPGEQFF TGTGCCAGCAGTGACTCAGGGGGGGGGCCCGGTGAGCAGTTCTTC
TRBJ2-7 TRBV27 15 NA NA CASSLGRSGLYEQYF TGTGCCAGCAGTTTAGGGAGGAGCGGGCTTTACGAGCAGTACTTC
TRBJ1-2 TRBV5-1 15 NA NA CASSPGAGAVNGYTF TGCGCCAGCAGCCCTGGGGCGGGGGCAGTGAATGGCTACACCTTC
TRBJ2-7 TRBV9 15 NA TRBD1 CASSSGQGLSYEQYF TGTGCCAGCAGCTCCGGACAGGGGCTCTCCTACGAGCAGTACTTC
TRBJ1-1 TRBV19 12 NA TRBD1 CASSLQGTEAFF TGTGCCAGTAGTCTACAGGGGACTGAAGCTTTCTTT
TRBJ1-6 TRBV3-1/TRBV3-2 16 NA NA CASSQDIGRVISPLHF TGTGCCAGCAGCCAAGATATAGGCAGGGTTATTTCACCCCTCCACTTT
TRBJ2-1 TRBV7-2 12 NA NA CASSSYSGEQFF TGTGCCAGCAGCTCCTATTCGGGGGAGCAGTTCTTC
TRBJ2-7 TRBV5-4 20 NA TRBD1 CASSLVRGAGTGQGFHEQYF TGTGCCAGCAGCTTGGTGAGGGGGGCAGGGACGGGACAGGGGTTTCACGAGCAGTACTTC
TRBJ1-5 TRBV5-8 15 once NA CASSSGHYSNQPQHF TGTGCCAGCAGCTCCGGACACTATAGCAATCAGCCCCAGCATTTT
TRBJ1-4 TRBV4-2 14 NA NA CASSRDRINEKLFF TGTGCCAGCAGCCGAGACAGGATTAATGAAAAACTGTTTTTT
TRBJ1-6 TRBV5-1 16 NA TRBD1 CASSLSGDSNNSPLHF TGCGCCAGCAGCTTGTCGGGGGACAGCAATAATTCACCCCTCCACTTT
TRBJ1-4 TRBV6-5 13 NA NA CAAQTWANEKLFF TGTGCCGCACAGACTTGGGCTAATGAAAAACTGTTTTTT
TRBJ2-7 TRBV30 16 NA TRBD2 CAWRTSGGVPVYEQYF TGTGCCTGGAGGACTAGCGGGGGGGTGCCAGTCTACGAGCAGTACTTC
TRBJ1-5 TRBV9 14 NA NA CASSVGGARQPQHF TGTGCCAGCAGCGTTGGAGGGGCGAGGCAGCCCCAGCATTTT
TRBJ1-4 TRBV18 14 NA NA CASSPPGGGEKLFF TGTGCCAGCTCACCACCGGGCGGGGGTGAAAAACTGTTTTTT
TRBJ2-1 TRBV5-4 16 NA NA CASTSGGGTRPNEQFF TGTGCCAGCACTTCGGGAGGGGGCACTAGACCCAATGAGCAGTTCTTC
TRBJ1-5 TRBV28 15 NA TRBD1 CASSFQGQGNQPQHF TGTGCCAGCAGTTTCCAGGGACAGGGTAATCAGCCCCAGCATTTT
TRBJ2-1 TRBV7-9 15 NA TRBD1 CASSVSQGTKAEQFF TGTGCCAGCAGCGTCTCACAGGGGACCAAAGCCGAGCAGTTCTTC
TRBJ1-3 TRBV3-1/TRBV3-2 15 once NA CASSRLQGRRNTIYF TGTGCCAGCAGCCGCCTACAGGGCCGGAGAAACACCATATATTTT
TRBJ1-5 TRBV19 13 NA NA CASGPLPNQPQHF TGTGCCAGTGGACCCTTACCCAATCAGCCCCAGCATTTT
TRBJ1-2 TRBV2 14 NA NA CASSEGRSSAGYTF TGTGCCAGCAGTGAAGGGCGGTCATCGGCTGGCTACACCTTC
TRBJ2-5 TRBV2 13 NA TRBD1 CASTQGTGETQYF TGTGCCAGCACACAGGGGACGGGGGAGACCCAGTACTTC
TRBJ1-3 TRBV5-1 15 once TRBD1 CASSRDRSSGNTIYF TGCGCCAGCAGCCGGGACAGGTCCTCTGGAAACACCATATATTTT
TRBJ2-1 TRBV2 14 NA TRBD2 CASRVGTSLSEQFF TGTGCCAGCCGGGTAGGGACTAGTCTAAGCGAGCAGTTCTTC